This T cell receptor beta chain was documented in a study of OX40 agonist ivuxolimab in advanced cancers. About the study: Ivuxolimab, an agonist antibody against OX40 (CD134), was given to patients.

Note on this clone: The antigen is undetermined.

Study outcomes and limitations: People who partly responded at 0.1-3.0 mg/kg had some of the least clonal expansion seen.

The data were produced by immunoSEQ multiplex PCR, yet TCRdb's version contains in-frame clones alone and is incomplete. This sample has roughly 50,000 clones, with more than 75% found just once. The source was CD4+ or CD8+ T cells sorted from blood, collected in a trial of the OX40 agonist ivuxolimab. This sequence was found in an adult with an advanced solid tumor such as melanoma, head and neck, liver or kidney cancer.

The CDR3: CASSYSTLYEQYF. The CDR3 bases are TGTGCCAGCAGTTACTCCACTCTCTACGAGCAGTACTTC. The chain combines TRBV6-6 with TRBJ2-7; unclear D gene. Trimming stripped 0 bases from V and 3 bases from J, with 6 bases between. Per the germline V gene, CDR1 is MNHNY and CDR2 is SVGAGI (reference sequence). This CDR3 contains 13 residues.